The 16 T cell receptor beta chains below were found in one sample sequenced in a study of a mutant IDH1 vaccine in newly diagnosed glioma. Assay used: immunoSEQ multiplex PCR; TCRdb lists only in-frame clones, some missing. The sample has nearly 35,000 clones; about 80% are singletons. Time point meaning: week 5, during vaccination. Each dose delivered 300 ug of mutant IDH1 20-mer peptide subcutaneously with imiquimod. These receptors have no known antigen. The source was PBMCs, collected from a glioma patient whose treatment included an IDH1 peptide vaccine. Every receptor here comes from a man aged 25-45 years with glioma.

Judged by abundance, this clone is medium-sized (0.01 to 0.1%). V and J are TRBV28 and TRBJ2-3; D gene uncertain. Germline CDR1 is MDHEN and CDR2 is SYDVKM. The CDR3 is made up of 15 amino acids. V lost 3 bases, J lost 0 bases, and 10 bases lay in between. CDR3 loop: CASSFRWQSTDTQYF. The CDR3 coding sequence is TGTGCCAGCAGTTTTAGGTGGCAGAGCACAGATACGCAGTATTTT.

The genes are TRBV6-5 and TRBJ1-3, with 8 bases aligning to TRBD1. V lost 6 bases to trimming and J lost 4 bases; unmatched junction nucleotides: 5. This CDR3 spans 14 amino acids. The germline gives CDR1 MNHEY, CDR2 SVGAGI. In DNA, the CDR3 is TGTGCCAGCAGGAGGACAGGGAAAGGAAACACCATATATTTT. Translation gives CASRRTGKGNTIYF.

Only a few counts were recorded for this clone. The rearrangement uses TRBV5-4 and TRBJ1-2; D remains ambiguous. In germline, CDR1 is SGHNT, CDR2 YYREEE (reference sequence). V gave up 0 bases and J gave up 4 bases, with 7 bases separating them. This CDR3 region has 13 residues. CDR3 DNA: TGTGCCAGCAGCTTGGAGACGGCCTATGGCTACACCTTC. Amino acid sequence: CASSLETAYGYTF.

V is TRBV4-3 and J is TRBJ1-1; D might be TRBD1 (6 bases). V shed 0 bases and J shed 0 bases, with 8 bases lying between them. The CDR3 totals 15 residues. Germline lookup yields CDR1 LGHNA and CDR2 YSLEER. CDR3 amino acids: CASSQDRGLNTEAFF. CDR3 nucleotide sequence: TGCGCCAGCAGCCAAGACAGGGGCTTGAACACTGAAGCTTTCTTT.

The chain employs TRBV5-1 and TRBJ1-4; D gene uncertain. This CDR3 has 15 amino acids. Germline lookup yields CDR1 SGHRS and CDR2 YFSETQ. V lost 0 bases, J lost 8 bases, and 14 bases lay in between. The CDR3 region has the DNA TGCGCCAGCAGCTTGGGCGTGGTGGTTCGCGAAAAACTGTTTTTT. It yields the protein CASSLGVVVREKLFF.

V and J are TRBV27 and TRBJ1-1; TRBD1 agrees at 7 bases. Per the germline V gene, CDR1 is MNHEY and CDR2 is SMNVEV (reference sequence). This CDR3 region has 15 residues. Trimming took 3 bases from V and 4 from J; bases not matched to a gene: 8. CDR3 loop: CASSFQQGSGTEAFF. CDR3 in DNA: TGTGCCAGCAGTTTCCAACAGGGGTCGGGCACTGAAGCTTTCTTT.

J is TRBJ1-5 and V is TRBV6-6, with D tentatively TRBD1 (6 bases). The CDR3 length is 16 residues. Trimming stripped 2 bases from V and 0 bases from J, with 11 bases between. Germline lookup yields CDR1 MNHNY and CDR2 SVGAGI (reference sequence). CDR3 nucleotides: TGTGCCAGCAGTTACGACAGGAAGAATAGCAATCAGCCCCAGCATTTT. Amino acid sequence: CASSYDRKNSNQPQHF.

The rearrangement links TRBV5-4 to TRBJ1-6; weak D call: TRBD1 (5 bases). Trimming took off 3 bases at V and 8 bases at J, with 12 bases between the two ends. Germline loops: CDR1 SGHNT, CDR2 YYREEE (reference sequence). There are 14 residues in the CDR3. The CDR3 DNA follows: TGTGCCAGCAGCTCGGGGGGGTACGATTCACCCCTCCACTTT. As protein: CASSSGGYDSPLHF. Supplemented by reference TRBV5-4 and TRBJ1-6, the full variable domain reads ETGVTQSPTHLIKTRGQQVTLRCSSQSGHNTVSWYQQALGQGPQFIFQYYREEENGRGNFPPRFSGLQFPNYSSELNVNALELDDSALYLCASSSGGYDSPLHFGNGTRLTVT.

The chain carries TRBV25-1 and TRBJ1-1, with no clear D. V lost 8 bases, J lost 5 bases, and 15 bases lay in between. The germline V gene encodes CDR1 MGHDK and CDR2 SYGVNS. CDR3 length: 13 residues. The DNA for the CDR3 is TGTGCCAGCTTGGGAGGGAGAGGGACTGAAGCTTTCTTT. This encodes CASLGGRGTEAFF.

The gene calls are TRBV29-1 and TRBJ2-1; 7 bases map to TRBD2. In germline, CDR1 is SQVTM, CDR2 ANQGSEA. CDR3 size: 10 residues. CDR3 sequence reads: CRAGDNEQFF. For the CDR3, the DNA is TGCAGGGCGGGAGACAATGAGCAGTTCTTC.

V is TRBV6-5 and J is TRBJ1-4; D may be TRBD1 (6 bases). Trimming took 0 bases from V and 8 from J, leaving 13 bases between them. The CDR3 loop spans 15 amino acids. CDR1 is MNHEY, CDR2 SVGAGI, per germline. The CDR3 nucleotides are TGTGCCAGCAGTTACTCGGGGGCAGGGTTGGAAAAACTGTTTTTT. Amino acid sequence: CASSYSGAGLEKLFF.

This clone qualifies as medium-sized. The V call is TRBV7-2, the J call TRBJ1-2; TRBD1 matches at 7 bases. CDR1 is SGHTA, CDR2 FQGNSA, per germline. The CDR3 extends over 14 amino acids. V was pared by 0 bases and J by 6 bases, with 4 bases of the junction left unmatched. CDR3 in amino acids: CASSLAGQGDGYTF. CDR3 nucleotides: TGTGCCAGCAGCTTAGCAGGGCAGGGGGATGGCTACACCTTC. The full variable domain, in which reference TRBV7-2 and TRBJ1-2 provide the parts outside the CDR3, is GAGVSQSPSNKVTEKGKDVELRCDPISGHTALYWYRQSLGQGLEFLIYFQGNSAPDKSGLPSDRFSAERTGGSVSTLTIQRTQQEDSAVYLCASSLAGQGDGYTFGSGTRLTVV.

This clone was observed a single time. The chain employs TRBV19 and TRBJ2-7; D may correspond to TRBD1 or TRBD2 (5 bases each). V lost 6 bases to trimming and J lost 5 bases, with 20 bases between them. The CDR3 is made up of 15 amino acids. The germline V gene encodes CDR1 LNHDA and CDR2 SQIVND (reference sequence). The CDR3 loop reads CASRSTFTGAHEQYF. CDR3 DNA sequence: TGTGCCAGTAGATCTACTTTTACCGGGGCCCACGAGCAGTACTTC.

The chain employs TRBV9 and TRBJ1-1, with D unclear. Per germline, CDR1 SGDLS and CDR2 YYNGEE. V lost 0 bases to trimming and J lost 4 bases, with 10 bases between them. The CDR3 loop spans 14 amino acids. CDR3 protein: CASSVAAPGTEAFF. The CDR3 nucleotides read TGTGCCAGCAGCGTAGCGGCACCCGGCACTGAAGCTTTCTTT.

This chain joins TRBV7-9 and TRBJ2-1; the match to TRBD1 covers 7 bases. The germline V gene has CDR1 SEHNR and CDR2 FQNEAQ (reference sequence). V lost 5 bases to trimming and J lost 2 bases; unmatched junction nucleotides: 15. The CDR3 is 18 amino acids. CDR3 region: CASSPSSSTGTAYNEQFF. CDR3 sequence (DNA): TGTGCCAGCAGCCCGTCAAGTTCTACCGGGACAGCCTACAATGAGCAGTTCTTC.

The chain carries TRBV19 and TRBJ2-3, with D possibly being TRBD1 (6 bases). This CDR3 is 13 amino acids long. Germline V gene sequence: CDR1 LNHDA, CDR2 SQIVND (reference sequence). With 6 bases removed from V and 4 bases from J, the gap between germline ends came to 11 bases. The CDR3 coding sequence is TGTGCCAGTAGCGCACAGGGACCAGATACGCAGTATTTT. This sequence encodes CASSAQGPDTQYF.